Listed here are 26 T cell receptor beta chains from one sample, sequenced in a study of patients and donors after allogeneic stem cell transplantation. TCRdb re-called the RT-PCR reads with MiXCR, one entry per CDR3 protein. The top ten hold around 6% of the sample, which has about 960,000 distinct CDR3 sequences, roughly 18% seen once. The specimen sequenced was blood, either unsorted or a sorted T cell fraction (not recorded which). Every receptor here comes from a human donor who was either an allogeneic HSCT recipient or a stem cell or donor lymphocyte infusion donor (not recorded which). It is not recorded whose cells these are; they may come from a transplant donor.

This clonotype turned up a few times. The chain employs TRBV5-1 and TRBJ2-3; D is unresolved. Trimming stripped 2 bases from V and 4 bases from J, with 5 bases between. CDR1 SGHRS and CDR2 YFSETQ come from the germline V gene. The CDR3 sequence is 12 residues long. CDR3 DNA sequence: TGCGCCAGCAGCTTACACGCAGATACGCAGTATTTT. The encoded protein is CASSLHADTQYF.

This clonotype was counted many times. The chain combines TRBV12-3 or TRBV12-4 with TRBJ2-1; TRBD2 matches 10 bases. J gave up 4 bases and V 7 bases, and 1 base lay outside the gene matches. The CDR3 loop spans 13 amino acids. The CDR3 reads CASIAGGYNEQFF. CDR3 in DNA: TGTGCCAGCATAGCGGGGGGATACAATGAGCAGTTCTTC.

The chain recombines TRBV12-3 or TRBV12-4 with TRBJ1-6; D gene ambiguous. The CDR3 covers 14 residues. The V end lost 10 bases, the J end lost 3 bases, and 13 bases lay between the germline ends. CDR3 in amino acids: CATTLRNYNSPLHF. The CDR3 DNA follows: TGTGCCACCACCCTAAGGAACTATAATTCACCCCTCCACTTT.

The chain couples TRBV6-1 to TRBJ1-3, with D unclear. CDR1 is MNHNS, CDR2 SASEGT, per germline. The CDR3 consists of 13 residues. Trimming took off 7 bases at V and 1 base at J, with 8 bases between the two ends. The CDR3: CASKTGSGNTIYF. As DNA, the CDR3 is TGTGCCAGCAAGACGGGATCTGGAAACACCATATATTTT.

This chain connects TRBV9 to TRBJ1-6, with D possibly matching TRBD1 (6 bases). Trimming took 5 bases from V and 8 from J, leaving 14 bases between them. The CDR3 is made up of 14 amino acids. Per the germline V gene, CDR1 is SGDLS and CDR2 is YYNGEE. CDR3 amino acids: CASSSADRYSPLHF. CDR3 bases: TGTGCCAGCAGTTCCGCCGACAGGTATTCACCCCTCCACTTT.

This clonotype was picked up many times. This chain links TRBV10-3 with TRBJ2-2; D remains unclear. This CDR3 contains 14 residues. The ends were cut back, 7 bases at V and 3 bases at J, with 12 bases in the middle. Germline V gene sequence: CDR1 ENHRY, CDR2 SYGVKD. CDR3 sequence reads: CAIMKGPDTGELFF. The CDR3 coding sequence is TGTGCCATCATGAAGGGTCCGGACACCGGGGAGCTGTTTTTT.

The genes are TRBV6-5 and TRBJ2-1; D ambiguous. V shed 6 bases and J shed 11 bases, with 11 bases lying between them. This CDR3 spans 11 amino acids. Per the germline V gene, CDR1 is MNHEY and CDR2 is SVGAGI. The CDR3 spells CASSGTFKQFF. The CDR3 nucleotides are TGTGCCAGCAGCGGCACGTTCAAGCAGTTCTTC.

This clonotype showed up just a few times. The chain recombines TRBV27 with TRBJ2-3; D may be TRBD2 (6 bases). This CDR3 region has 13 residues. V lost 8 bases and J lost 3, with 12 bases in between. The germline CDR1 and CDR2 sequences are MNHEY and SMNVEV (reference sequence). As DNA, the CDR3 is TGTGCCAGCGAGGGACTCGGGACAGATACGCAGTATTTT. It translates to CASEGLGTDTQYF.

At least ten counts were recorded for this clonotype. V gene TRBV12-3 or TRBV12-4 combines with J gene TRBJ1-1; TRBD1 matches 8 bases. The CDR3 spans 12 residues. Trimming removed 7 bases from V and 7 bases from J; junction bases left unmatched: 5. The CDR3 sequence is CASTQGAIEAFF. Here the CDR3 DNA reads TGTGCCAGCACGCAGGGGGCAATTGAAGCTTTCTTT.

V usage is TRBV6-2 or TRBV6-3 and J usage is TRBJ1-1; D is undetermined. The CDR3 extends over 12 amino acids. The germline CDR1 and CDR2 sequences are MNHEY and SVGEGT. Trimming stripped 10 bases from V and 0 bases from J, with 9 bases between. CDR3 sequence: CAKMLLNTEAFF. The DNA of the CDR3 is TGTGCCAAGATGTTGCTGAACACTGAAGCTTTCTTT.

The gene calls are TRBV7-9 and TRBJ2-1; D is perhaps TRBD1 (6 bases). CDR1 and CDR2 (germline): SEHNR, FQNEAQ (reference sequence). This CDR3 has 14 residues. V lost 6 bases and J 6 bases, leaving 15 bases between the germline ends. The CDR3 DNA reads as TGTGCCAGCAGGGGGCCAGGGGTGATCAATGAGCAGTTCTTC. It codes for CASRGPGVINEQFF. Complete variable domain (other parts from reference TRBV7-9 and TRBJ2-1): DTGVSQNPRHKITKRGQNVTFRCDPISEHNRLYWYRQTLGQGPEFLTYFQNEAQLEKSRLLSDRFSAERPKGSFSTLEIQRTEQGDSAMYLCASRGPGVINEQFFGPGTRLTVL.

This clonotype has only a few counts. This chain links TRBV5-4 with TRBJ2-3; the D is unclear. The CDR3 spans 14 residues. With 1 base removed from V and 6 bases from J, the gap between germline ends came to 12 bases. CDR1 and CDR2 from the germline V gene are SGHNT and YYREEE (reference sequence). CDR3 residues: CASSLSPDRDTQYF. CDR3 sequence (DNA): TGTGCCAGCAGCTTGTCGCCAGATCGGGATACGCAGTATTTT.

This clonotype appeared a few times. The V gene is TRBV24-1, the J gene TRBJ2-1, with 7 bases lining up with TRBD2. With V trimmed by 0 bases and J by 5 bases, 6 bases remained unmatched. In germline, CDR1 is KGHDR, CDR2 SFDVKD. The CDR3 is 16 residues long. The CDR3 sequence: CATSDLSQRGDNEQFF. In DNA, the CDR3 is TGTGCCACCAGTGATTTGAGCCAGCGGGGAGACAATGAGCAGTTCTTC.

This clonotype was picked up a small number of times. The chain has TRBV12-3 or TRBV12-4 and TRBJ2-5, with TRBD1 matching over 7 bases. CDR3 size: 14 residues. Trimming took 6 bases from V and 7 from J; bases not matched to a gene: 11. The CDR3 region is CASSPSRGHGTQYF. CDR3 DNA: TGTGCCAGCAGCCCCAGTAGGGGGCACGGGACCCAGTACTTC.

The chain links TRBV5-6 to TRBJ1-6, with 9 bases matching TRBD1. V lost 2 bases, J lost 9 bases, and 6 bases stayed unmatched. CDR3 length: 15 amino acids. CDR1 is SGHDT, CDR2 YYEEEE, per germline. The CDR3 DNA sequence: TGTGCCAGCAGCTTAGGACAGGGGTTGGCTTCACCCCTCCACTTT. Amino acids: CASSLGQGLASPLHF.

This clonotype was observed a handful of times. This chain links TRBV11-2 with TRBJ1-1; D uncertain. Germline assignment: CDR1 SGHAT and CDR2 FQNNGV. The CDR3 is 15 amino acids. With 5 bases removed from V and 3 bases from J, the gap between germline ends came to 16 bases. The CDR3 nucleotides read TGTGCCAGCAGCCCCGCTAACCGGAAGGACACTGAAGCTTTCTTT. Translation gives CASSPANRKDTEAFF.

The sample holds many counts of this clonotype. The gene calls are TRBV12-3 or TRBV12-4 and TRBJ1-1; D is possibly TRBD1 (6 bases). V was trimmed by 3 bases and J by 4 bases, leaving 12 bases between them. This CDR3 has 14 amino acids. The CDR3 DNA reads TGTGCCAGCAGTTTGTTGGCAGGGGCCACTGAAGCTTTCTTT. Translated, it gives CASSLLAGATEAFF.

This clonotype turned up a few times. V usage is TRBV7-9 and J usage is TRBJ1-6; 11 bases match TRBD1. The CDR3 totals 15 residues. Germline lookup yields CDR1 SEHNR and CDR2 FQNEAQ (reference sequence). The junction had 2 bases not matched to a gene; V was cut back by 1 base and J by 9 bases. The CDR3 spells CASSLGTGGGSPLHF. The CDR3 region has the DNA TGTGCCAGCAGCTTAGGGACAGGGGGCGGTTCACCCCTCCACTTT.

The chain links TRBV5-1 to TRBJ2-1, with 7 bases aligning to TRBD2. CDR3 length: 18 residues. Trimming took 0 bases from V and 2 from J; bases not matched to a gene: 11. Per germline, CDR1 SGHRS and CDR2 YFSETQ. The CDR3 is CASSLEVMGGPPYNEQFF. CDR3 DNA: TGCGCCAGCAGCTTGGAGGTGATGGGAGGGCCTCCCTACAATGAGCAGTTCTTC.

A few counts support this clonotype. The V call is TRBV6-1, the J call TRBJ2-3; perhaps TRBD1 as D (5 bases). The length of the CDR3 is 18 residues. From germline, CDR1 is MNHNS and CDR2 SASEGT. The V end was cut by 5 bases, the J end by 4 bases, with 25 bases between. The CDR3 nucleotides are TGTGCCAGCAGTAAACCCCGGTGCCTAGGGGTGAGGTCAGATACGCAGTATTTT. Amino acids: CASSKPRCLGVRSDTQYF.

This clonotype was seen at least ten times. The chain recombines TRBV9 with TRBJ2-1; TRBD2 matches at 11 bases. CDR1 and CDR2 (germline): SGDLS, YYNGEE. Trimming cost V 2 bases and J 4 bases; bases outside gene matches: 5. The CDR3 loop spans 16 amino acids. In DNA, the CDR3 is TGTGCCAGCAGCGTGGCGGGACTAGCGGTGTACAATGAGCAGTTCTTC. As protein: CASSVAGLAVYNEQFF.

The table lists this clonotype with a few counts. The chain is built from TRBV6-5 and TRBJ1-2; D is uncertain. Trimming shortened V by 2 bases and J by 8 bases, and 12 bases separated the two germline ends. Germline loops: CDR1 MNHEY, CDR2 SVGAGI. The CDR3 extends over 13 amino acids. CDR3 loop: CASSYGLYNGYTF. CDR3 bases: TGTGCCAGCAGTTACGGACTTTACAACGGCTACACCTTC.

This clonotype was seen only a few times. This chain joins TRBV10-3 and TRBJ2-5, with TRBD1 matching 10 bases. V was clipped by 3 bases and J by 2 bases; unmatched bases: 9. Germline assignment: CDR1 ENHRY and CDR2 SYGVKD. The CDR3 has 17 amino acids. The CDR3 reads CAISDLPGQGFQETQYF. CDR3 sequence (DNA): TGTGCCATCAGTGACCTTCCGGGACAGGGGTTTCAAGAGACCCAGTACTTC.

This chain's CDR3 is CASSPPRTNEKLFF. CDR3 coding DNA: TGTGCCAGCTCACCACCAAGAACGAATGAAAAACTGTTTTTT. The chain recombines TRBV18 with TRBJ1-4, with no clear D. This CDR3 is 14 amino acids long. With 0 bases removed from V and 5 bases from J, the gap between germline ends came to 7 bases. Germline V CDR1 and CDR2: KGHSH, LQKENI.

A word on this clonotype: The junction does not match germline at one end; this may be a read error. The chain employs TRBV12-3 or TRBV12-4 and TRBJ2-3; D possibly uses TRBD1 or TRBD2 (5 bases each). The CDR3 loop spans 13 amino acids. CDR3 sequence reads: CAAQGTPADTQYF. The CDR3 DNA is TGCGCCGCGCAAGGGACCCCGGCGGATACGCAGTATTTT.

This clonotype was detected only a few times. The chain links TRBV5-1 to TRBJ1-1; D not certain. V lost 0 bases, J lost 0 bases, and 15 bases lay in between. Germline V gene lookup returns CDR1 SGHRS and CDR2 YFSETQ. The CDR3 covers 17 residues. DNA for the CDR3: TGCGCCAGCAGCTTGGCCTTAATGGGGTCCCTGAACACTGAAGCTTTCTTT. Translated: CASSLALMGSLNTEAFF.